This TCR beta chain appears in the sequencing data of a study of T cells in tuberculosis. Study findings and constraints: Active tuberculosis TCR-alpha repertoires lay closer to GMM-specific TCRs than IGRA-negative controls, suggesting clonal expansion.

On average about 100,000 T cells per donor were immunosequenced. Comment on this clone: What it binds is not known.

The germline V gene encodes CDR1 MNHEY and CDR2 SMNVEV (reference sequence). This CDR3 contains 14 residues. Trimming left V 3 bases short and J 6 bases short, with 15 bases between. The method was immunoSEQ multiplex PCR; TCRdb's version includes in-frame clones alone and lacks a portion of them. The sample lists about 41,000 clones, around 96% seen once, with roughly 3.5% in the top ten. This TCR was sampled from a donor aged 10-30 years with latent tuberculosis or without tuberculosis infection. Sequencing input: PBMCs. The V gene is TRBV27, the J gene TRBJ2-7; the D gene is possibly TRBD2 (5 bases). The CDR3 loop reads CASSFLGPAGEQYF. The CDR3 DNA reads as TGTGCCAGCAGTTTTTTGGGTCCGGCGGGCGAGCAGTACTTC.